One and the same sample provided the 32 T cell receptor beta chains below, sequenced in a study of T cell changes during pregnancy in multiple sclerosis. Some clones are missing from TCRdb's copy, which holds only in-frame ones; the method was immunoSEQ multiplex PCR. Of roughly 38,000 clones listed, 90% to 95% are singletons. Sequenced material: CD8+ T cells from peripheral blood mononuclear cells, taken in the third trimester of pregnancy. These receptors originate from a female donor with multiple sclerosis, enrolled in a pregnancy study.

The genes are TRBV7-9 and TRBJ2-3; 8 positions match TRBD1. Per germline, CDR1 SEHNR and CDR2 FQNEAQ (reference sequence). Unmatched junction bases numbered 15, after V lost 5 bases and J lost 2 bases. The CDR3 sequence is 18 residues long. CDR3 protein: CASSPWGPGQEYTDTQYF. DNA for the CDR3: TGTGCCAGCAGCCCATGGGGGCCGGGACAGGAGTACACAGATACGCAGTATTTT.

The rearrangement uses TRBV9 and TRBJ2-3; D is possibly TRBD1 (5 bases). V lost 0 bases and J 2 bases, leaving 13 bases between the germline ends. This CDR3 is 16 amino acids long. From germline, CDR1 is SGDLS and CDR2 YYNGEE. The CDR3 DNA is TGTGCCAGCAGCGTAGAATCAGGGTACAACACAGATACGCAGTATTTT. This sequence encodes CASSVESGYNTDTQYF.

This chain connects TRBV5-4 to TRBJ2-1, with D uncertain. Deletions cut 0 bases from V and 6 bases from J, with 7 bases between. The CDR3 has 13 amino acids. Per germline, CDR1 SGHNT and CDR2 YYREEE (reference sequence). CDR3 nucleotide sequence: TGTGCCAGCAGCTTGGGCGTGTCCAATGAGCAGTTCTTC. It specifies CASSLGVSNEQFF.

This sequence joins TRBV6-6 and TRBJ1-5; D may be TRBD1 (5 bases). The CDR3 is 14 amino acids. Per germline, CDR1 MNHNY and CDR2 SVGAGI (reference sequence). With 4 bases removed from V and 6 bases from J, the gap between germline ends came to 13 bases. CDR3 sequence (DNA): TGTGCCAGCAGTTCAAACACCCAGGGTCAGCCCCAGCATTTT. Protein product: CASSSNTQGQPQHF.

The chain is built from TRBV14 and TRBJ2-1, with 14 positions matching TRBD2. The germline CDR1 and CDR2 sequences are SGHDN and FVKESK. This CDR3 contains 16 residues. Germline trimming cut 2 bases from V and 8 bases from J; bases unmatched to any gene: 5. This CDR3 is CASSQRLAGGVHEQFF. In DNA, the CDR3 is TGTGCCAGCAGCCAACGACTAGCGGGAGGGGTCCATGAGCAGTTCTTC.

This sequence joins TRBV28 and TRBJ2-5; 9 nucleotides align to TRBD1. CDR1 MDHEN and CDR2 SYDVKM come from the germline V gene. The junction had 16 bases not matched to a gene; V was cut back by 6 bases and J by 5 bases. CDR3 length equals 17 residues. CDR3 residues: CASSPLGGTGPGETQYF. DNA for the CDR3: TGTGCCAGCAGCCCCTTGGGTGGGACAGGGCCAGGGGAGACCCAGTACTTC.

This clone occurred a few times. V and J are TRBV11-3 and TRBJ1-1; D is unresolved. Trimming took 5 bases from V and 11 from J, leaving 9 bases between them. The CDR3 is made up of 10 amino acids. Per the germline V gene, CDR1 is SGHNT and CDR2 is YENEEA. CDR3 DNA: TGTGCCAGCAGCGTGTGGGAGGCTTTCTTT. It encodes CASSVWEAFF.

The rearrangement uses TRBV5-1 and TRBJ2-2; TRBD1 agrees at 8 bases. This CDR3 is 16 amino acids long. V lost 4 bases to trimming and J lost 0 bases; unmatched junction nucleotides: 5. In germline, CDR1 is SGHRS, CDR2 YFSETQ. The CDR3 sequence is CASSLAGQANTGELFF. CDR3 coding DNA: TGCGCCAGCAGCCTCGCGGGACAGGCGAACACCGGGGAGCTGTTTTTT.

This sequence joins TRBV13 and TRBJ2-7; D is uncertain. V dropped 3 bases and J dropped 2 bases, with 8 bases sitting between them. CDR3 size: 13 residues. Germline lookup yields CDR1 PRHDT and CDR2 FYEKMQ (reference sequence). This CDR3 reads CASSFPDTYEQYF. CDR3 bases: TGTGCCAGCAGCTTCCCAGACACCTACGAGCAGTACTTC.

By share, this clone counts as medium-sized. The identical CDR3 is also encoded by other nucleotide sequences in the sample. This chain uses TRBV2 with TRBJ1-1; no clear D. Looked up from germline, CDR1 is SNHLY and CDR2 is FYNNEI. V was clipped by 2 bases and J by 0 bases, with 7 bases between them. This CDR3 contains 14 residues. CDR3 sequence: CASSEPKMNTEAFF. DNA for the CDR3: TGTGCCAGCAGTGAACCTAAAATGAACACTGAAGCTTTCTTT. Based on the CDR3 plus reference TRBV2 and TRBJ1-1, the full variable domain is EPEVTQTPSHQVTQMGQEVILRCVPISNHLYFYWYRQILGQKVEFLVSFYNNEISEKSEIFDDQFSVERPDGSNFTLKIRSTKLEDSAMYFCASSEPKMNTEAFFGQGTRLTVV.

The CDR3 nucleotides read TGTGCCACCAGCAGCCAAGGACAGGGCGGGCACGAGCAGTACTTC. Translating it yields CATSSQGQGGHEQYF. The rearrangement joins TRBV15 to TRBJ2-7; 8 bases fit TRBD1. Germline CDR1 reads LNHNV; CDR2 reads YYDKDF (reference sequence). The CDR3 runs 15 residues. Trimming removed 3 bases from V and 5 bases from J; junction bases left unmatched: 9.

The chain joins TRBV7-9 to TRBJ2-7, with 9 bases identical to TRBD2. CDR1 and CDR2 from the germline V gene are SEHNR and FQNEAQ (reference sequence). With 2 bases clipped from V and 5 bases from J, the junction kept 7 bases outside the gene matches. This CDR3 is 15 amino acids long. The CDR3 reads CASSLSTSGLHEQYF. In DNA form, the CDR3 reads TGTGCCAGCAGCTTATCAACTAGCGGGCTCCACGAGCAGTACTTC.

This clone appeared a single time. The V call is TRBV18, the J call TRBJ2-7; D is uncertain. Germline V gene data show CDR1 as KGHSH and CDR2 as LQKENI. The CDR3 totals 15 residues. Trimming stripped 1 base from V and 5 bases from J, with 15 bases between. The CDR3 is CASSPHDNPIDEQYF. The CDR3 nucleotides read TGTGCCAGCTCACCACACGACAACCCGATTGACGAGCAGTACTTC.

The chain recombines TRBV27 with TRBJ2-7; 12 positions agree with TRBD2. This CDR3 has 14 residues. The V and J ends lost 4 bases and 4 bases, in that order; junction bases with no gene match: 2. Germline CDR1 reads MNHEY; CDR2 reads SMNVEV (reference sequence). As DNA, the CDR3 is TGTGCCAGCAGTTGGACTAGCGGGGATTACGAGCAGTACTTC. Residues: CASSWTSGDYEQYF.

V usage is TRBV27 and J usage is TRBJ1-2; TRBD1 might be the D (5 bases). Trimming removed 7 bases at V and 7 bases at J, with 13 bases between. Per germline, CDR1 MNHEY and CDR2 SMNVEV (reference sequence). The CDR3 is 12 residues long. This chain's CDR3 is CASKMGGGGYTF. The CDR3 DNA reads TGTGCCAGCAAAATGGGGGGGGGTGGCTACACCTTC.

The chain employs TRBV28 and TRBJ2-7, with 9 nucleotides matching TRBD2. Germline values: CDR1 MDHEN, CDR2 SYDVKM. The CDR3 sequence is 12 residues long. Trimming took 6 bases from V and 6 from J; bases not matched to a gene: 3. The CDR3 DNA reads as TGTGCCAGCAGGACTAGCGGAGGCGAGCAGTACTTC. Amino acids: CASRTSGGEQYF.

This clone was seen once. The rearrangement uses TRBV28 and TRBJ1-5; D is unresolved. From germline, CDR1 is MDHEN and CDR2 SYDVKM. Trimming stripped 8 bases from V and 1 base from J, with 9 bases between. This CDR3 region has 13 residues. The CDR3 here is CASCPYSNQPQHF. The CDR3 DNA sequence: TGTGCCAGCTGCCCCTACAGCAATCAGCCCCAGCATTTT.

The J gene is TRBJ2-7, the V gene TRBV27; the D is unclear. From germline, CDR1 is MNHEY and CDR2 SMNVEV (reference sequence). The V gene lost 5 bases and the J gene lost 0 bases, with 5 bases spanning the gap. This CDR3 is 12 amino acids long. The CDR3 spells CASSPSSYEQYF. CDR3 in DNA: TGTGCCAGCAGTCCCAGCTCCTACGAGCAGTACTTC.

The rearrangement links TRBV21-1 to TRBJ2-1; TRBD2, as called in the table, went unchecked against the DNA. TRBV21-1 is assigned pseudogene status. The CDR3 spans 19 residues. The CDR3 nucleotides are TGTGCCAGCAGCAAATGGTATGGAGCGGGAGCATTCTCCTACAATGAGCAGTTCTTC. It codes for CASSKWYGAGAFSYNEQFF.

This clone is medium-sized in the sample. CDR3 sequence (DNA): TGTGCCAGCAGCCGTCCTGGAAACACCATATATTTT. Protein product: CASSRPGNTIYF. The chain links TRBV11-2 to TRBJ1-3; no clear D gene. Trimming left V 5 bases short and J 2 bases short, with 4 bases between. CDR1 is SGHAT, CDR2 FQNNGV, per germline. The CDR3 sequence is 12 residues long.

The J gene is TRBJ1-1, the V gene TRBV6-5, with D uncertain. Germline V gives CDR1 MNHEY, CDR2 SVGAGI. The CDR3 length is 13 residues. Between the trimmed V and J ends, which lost 6 bases and 6 bases, there was a span of 14 bases. The DNA of the CDR3 is TGTGCCAGCAGGAAGAATAAACTAGCTGAAGCTTTCTTT. This encodes CASRKNKLAEAFF.

The genes are TRBV7-9 and TRBJ2-5; D gene uncertain. CDR3 length: 12 amino acids. V lost 0 bases to trimming and J lost 5 bases, with 4 bases between them. Germline-derived CDR1 and CDR2 are SEHNR and FQNEAQ (reference sequence). The CDR3, as DNA: TGTGCCAGCAGCTTAGCATCTGAGACCCAGTACTTC. Protein product: CASSLASETQYF.

This chain joins TRBV19 and TRBJ2-1, with TRBD2 as a possible D gene (7 bases). The germline V and J ends were trimmed by 6 bases and 6 bases, with 12 bases remaining between them. Germline V gene lookup returns CDR1 LNHDA and CDR2 SQIVND (reference sequence). The CDR3 extends over 13 amino acids. The CDR3 loop is CASSLGGVNEQFF. CDR3 coding DNA: TGTGCCAGTAGCCTAGGGGGGGTCAATGAGCAGTTCTTC.

The chain links TRBV27 to TRBJ2-3; 11 bases are a match to TRBD2. This CDR3 region has 16 residues. Unmatched junction bases numbered 6, after V lost 5 bases and J lost 2 bases. The V gene's germline CDR1 is MNHEY and CDR2 SMNVEV (reference sequence). CDR3 region: CASSATSGSNTDTQYF. Here the CDR3 DNA reads TGTGCCAGCAGTGCAACTAGCGGGAGTAACACAGATACGCAGTATTTT.

This sequence joins TRBV4-2 and TRBJ2-1; the match to TRBD2 covers 10 bases. This CDR3 spans 18 amino acids. J was trimmed by 5 bases and V by 1 base; bases with no gene match: 11. Germline V gene lookup returns CDR1 LGHNA and CDR2 YNFKEQ. The CDR3 DNA reads TGTGCCAGCAGCCAAGGCTCGCAGCGGGAGGGCCGGGACAATGAGCAGTTCTTC. This translates into CASSQGSQREGRDNEQFF.

This chain connects TRBV27 to TRBJ2-5; 11 bases map to TRBD1. CDR1 is MNHEY and CDR2 is SMNVEV in the germline V gene (reference sequence). J gave up 2 bases and V 2 bases, and 4 bases lay outside the gene matches. The CDR3 is 16 amino acids. The DNA for the CDR3 is TGTGCCAGCAGTTTACGGACAGGGGGCCTACAAGAGACCCAGTACTTC. This codes for CASSLRTGGLQETQYF.

This chain uses TRBV7-6 with TRBJ2-1, with 12 bases lining up with TRBD2. Germline V gene lookup returns CDR1 SGHVS and CDR2 FNYEAQ. V shed 6 bases and J 0 bases; nucleotides not matched to a gene: 3. The CDR3 consists of 16 residues. CDR3 protein: CASRLAGGNSYNEQFF. CDR3 in DNA: TGTGCCAGCAGACTAGCGGGAGGAAACTCCTACAATGAGCAGTTCTTC.

In the case of this clone: Other DNA variants within this sample encode the same CDR3. The CDR3 region has the DNA TGTGCCAGCAGTTCCGGCTACGAGCAGTACTTC. Translation gives CASSSGYEQYF. The genes are TRBV27 and TRBJ2-7; D remains unclear. The CDR3 has 11 amino acids. Germline V gene data show CDR1 as MNHEY and CDR2 as SMNVEV (reference sequence). The V end was cut by 4 bases, the J end by 3 bases, with 4 bases between.

The rearrangement links TRBV2 to TRBJ1-1; TRBD1 matches at 8 bases. J was trimmed by 7 bases and V by 7 bases; bases with no gene match: 2. The CDR3 length is 11 residues. Germline V gene sequence: CDR1 SNHLY, CDR2 FYNNEI. The CDR3 spells CASTGQGEAFF. In DNA, the CDR3 is TGTGCCAGCACTGGACAGGGTGAAGCTTTCTTT.

The V gene is TRBV7-9, the J gene TRBJ2-1; 13 bases agree with TRBD2. V lost 1 base to trimming and J lost 8 bases; unmatched junction nucleotides: 8. The CDR3 has 17 residues. Germline V gives CDR1 SEHNR, CDR2 FQNEAQ (reference sequence). This CDR3 is CASSLVRTSGRADEQFF. The DNA for the CDR3 is TGTGCCAGCAGCTTAGTAAGAACTAGCGGGAGGGCCGATGAGCAGTTCTTC.

The chain links TRBV13 to TRBJ1-3; D remains ambiguous. V was trimmed by 2 bases and J by 6 bases, leaving 8 bases between them. The CDR3 has 13 residues. The germline V gene encodes CDR1 PRHDT and CDR2 FYEKMQ (reference sequence). For the CDR3, the DNA is TGTGCCAGCAGCTTAACTAAAGTAAACACCATATATTTT. Its protein is CASSLTKVNTIYF.

This clone turned up a few times. The gene calls are TRBV27 and TRBJ2-1; 7 positions agree with TRBD2. V shed 6 bases, J shed 4 bases, and the junction held 12 bases outside the gene matches. This CDR3 has 16 amino acids. In germline, CDR1 is MNHEY, CDR2 SMNVEV (reference sequence). This CDR3 is CASSSWVTSNYNEQFF. The CDR3 nucleotides are TGTGCCAGCAGCTCCTGGGTGACTAGCAATTACAATGAGCAGTTCTTC.